This entry features one T cell receptor (beta chain) sequence. Its antigen is unidentified. This entry comes from a study of cytomegalovirus exposure and HLA in healthy donors. Findings of the study overall: TCR beta V- and J-gene trimming, according to a later analysis, was linked to a missense DCLRE1C variant. Roughly uniform sequencing depth across donors was assumed, possibly incorrectly. A prior analysis recorded that most TCR beta V segments were productive about 87% or about 30% of the time.

This CDR3 comprises 15 residues. Germline V gives CDR1 SGHTA, CDR2 FQGNSA. The PCR had 60 Vbeta and 13 Jbeta primers. The data were produced by immunoSEQ multiplex PCR, yet TCRdb's version contains in-frame clones alone and is incomplete. The sample lists fewer than 200,000 clones; 80% were seen once. The receptor's source is a woman between 45 and 60 years old in good health and CMV-seropositive. Sequencing was done on a sample of PBMCs. The rearrangement uses TRBV7-2 and TRBJ2-5; TRBD1 matches 10 bases. The last part of the DNA fits TRBJ2-7 better; the J call may be wrong. CDR3 in amino acids: CASSLGQGARYEQYF. For the CDR3, the DNA is TGTGCCAGCAGCTTAGGACAGGGGGCGCGGTACGAGCAGTACTTC.